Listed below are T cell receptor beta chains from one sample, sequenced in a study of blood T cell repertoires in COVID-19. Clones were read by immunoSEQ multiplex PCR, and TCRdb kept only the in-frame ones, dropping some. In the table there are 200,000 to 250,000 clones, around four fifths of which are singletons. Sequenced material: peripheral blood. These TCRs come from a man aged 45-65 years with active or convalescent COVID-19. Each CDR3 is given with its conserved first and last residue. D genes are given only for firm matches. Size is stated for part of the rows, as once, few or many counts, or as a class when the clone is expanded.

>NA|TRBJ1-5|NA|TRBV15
TGTGCCACCAGCCTTTGGGGGGAGGCTCAGCCCCAGCATTTT
CATSLWGEAQPQHF
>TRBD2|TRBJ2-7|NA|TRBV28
TGTGCCAGCAGTTACGGTTGGACTAGCGGCTCCTACGAGCAGTACTTC
CASSYGWTSGSYEQYF
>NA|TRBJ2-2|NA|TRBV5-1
TGCGCCAGCAGCGGCGACAGTCCCGGGGAGCTGTTTTTT
CASSGDSPGELFF
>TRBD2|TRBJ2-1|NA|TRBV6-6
TGTGCCAGTTCAGGTCGGGGACTAGAAGCATACAATGAGCAGTTCTTC
CASSGRGLEAYNEQFF
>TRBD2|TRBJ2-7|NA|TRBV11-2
TGTGCCAGCAGCAATAGGCCGACTAGCGGGGGGGCAGCCTACGAGCAGTACTTC
CASSNRPTSGGAAYEQYF
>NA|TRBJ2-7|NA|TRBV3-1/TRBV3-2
TGTGCCAGCAGCCAAGAGCCGGGGGTCTTGTTCTACGAGCAGTACTTC
CASSQEPGVLFYEQYF
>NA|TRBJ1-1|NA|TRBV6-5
TGTGCCAGCAGTTTATATGGAAGCAGGCTCGAGACTGAAGCTTTCTTT
CASSLYGSRLETEAFF
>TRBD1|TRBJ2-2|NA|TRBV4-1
TGCGCCAGCAGCCAAGCCCAGGGGGCCGGGGAGCTGTTTTTT
CASSQAQGAGELFF
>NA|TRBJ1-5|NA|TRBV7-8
TGTGCCAGCAGCCTGACCGGGACTCCAGAGTATAGCAATCAGCCCCAGCATTTT
CASSLTGTPEYSNQPQHF
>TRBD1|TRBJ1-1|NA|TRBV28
TGTGCCAGCAGTCTTTCAGGGGGCATGAACACTGAAGCTTTCTTT
CASSLSGGMNTEAFF
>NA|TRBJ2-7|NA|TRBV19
TGTGCCAGTAGTATTATGGGGGGGGCCTCCGAGCAGTACTTC
CASSIMGGASEQYF
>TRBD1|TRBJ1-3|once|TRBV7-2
TGTGCCAGCAGCTTAGCCATGATTACCTTCGGGACAGGGTCTGGAAACACCATATATTTT
CASSLAMITFGTGSGNTIYF
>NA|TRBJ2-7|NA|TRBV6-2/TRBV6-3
TGTGCCAGCAGTAGGGGCAGGACGACCTACGAGCAGTACTTC
CASSRGRTTYEQYF
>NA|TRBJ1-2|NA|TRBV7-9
TGTGCCAGCAGCTTAGGGGTAGGGACACCGTATGGCTACACCTTC
CASSLGVGTPYGYTF
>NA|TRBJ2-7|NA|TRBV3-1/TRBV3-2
TGTGCCAGCAGCCAAGATCCCCGGCTAGTTACCTACGAGCAGTACTTC
CASSQDPRLVTYEQYF
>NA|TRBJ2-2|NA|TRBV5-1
TGCGCCAGCAGCTTCGGACAGATGAACACCGGGGAGCTGTTTTTT
CASSFGQMNTGELFF
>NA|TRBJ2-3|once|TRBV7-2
TGTGCCAGCACACCGAGCCGGGGAGCAGATACGCAGTATTTT
CASTPSRGADTQYF
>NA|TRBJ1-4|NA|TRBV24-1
TGTGCCACCACCTTACCTATGCGGCCGGGGAATGAAAAACTGTTTTTT
CATTLPMRPGNEKLFF
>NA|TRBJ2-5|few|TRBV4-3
TGCGCCAGCAGCCAAGAAGGGACTTGGGGAGAGACCCAGTACTTC
CASSQEGTWGETQYF
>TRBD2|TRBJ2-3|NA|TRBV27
TGTGCCAGCAGTTTTTGGGCGGGAGCCACAGATACGCAGTATTTT
CASSFWAGATDTQYF
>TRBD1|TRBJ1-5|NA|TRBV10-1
TGCGCCAGCAGTGAGTCCGCCGACAGGGGACGGATTGGCAATCAGCCCCAGCATTTT
CASSESADRGRIGNQPQHF
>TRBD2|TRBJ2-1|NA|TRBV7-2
TGTGCCAGCAGCTTAGCTCTAGCGGGGGGAAGCTCCTACAATGAGCAGTTCTTC
CASSLALAGGSSYNEQFF
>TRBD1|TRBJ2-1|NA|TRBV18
TGTGCCAGCTCACCCCGACAGGGGAACCCCTACAATGAGCAGTTCTTC
CASSPRQGNPYNEQFF
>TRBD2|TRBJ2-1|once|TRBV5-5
TGTGCCAGCAGCTTGTCTATAGCGGGGGGCCCTCAGGGGGAGCAGTTCTTC
CASSLSIAGGPQGEQFF